Each of the 16 T cell receptor beta chains below was sequenced from the same sample in a study of T cells after yellow fever vaccination. TCRdb ran MiXCR on the 5' RACE reads and lists one entry per CDR3 protein. The data show 150,000 or so distinct CDR3 sequences, 5.5% to 7.5% seen once. The sequences come from CD4+ T cells sorted from PBMCs, collected 5 days after the first yellow fever vaccination. The receptor set was obtained from a man younger than 35 who received the YFV17D yellow fever vaccine.

The chain employs TRBV27 and TRBJ1-5; D is ambiguous. Germline V CDR1 and CDR2: MNHEY, SMNVEV (reference sequence). V lost 2 bases, J lost 5 bases, and 10 bases lay in between. This CDR3 is built from 14 residues. DNA of the CDR3: TGTGCCAGCAGTTTACGGACGGAACATCAGCCCCAGCATTTT. It encodes CASSLRTEHQPQHF.

This clonotype was seen many times. V gene TRBV7-3 combines with J gene TRBJ2-3; possible D gene TRBD2, 5 bases. The CDR3 is made up of 14 amino acids. Trimming pared 5 bases from V and 1 base from J, leaving 10 bases between. Germline loops: CDR1 SGHTA, CDR2 FQGTGA. This chain's CDR3 is CASSTHGGTDTQYF. The DNA for the CDR3 is TGTGCCAGCAGCACCCACGGGGGCACAGATACGCAGTATTTT.

This clonotype was seen repeatedly, ten times or more. The chain couples TRBV7-6 to TRBJ1-4; weak D call: TRBD1 (6 bases). The CDR3 contains 14 residues. V dropped 2 bases and J dropped 5 bases, with 9 bases sitting between them. The germline gives CDR1 SGHVS, CDR2 FNYEAQ. The CDR3, as DNA: TGTGCCAGCAGCTTATGGGACACCAATGAAAAACTGTTTTTT. Residues: CASSLWDTNEKLFF.

This clonotype was seen a few times. The chain links TRBV7-9 to TRBJ2-3; 7 bases agree with TRBD2. The CDR3 has 16 residues. V dropped 5 bases and J dropped 10; count of bases not matched to a gene: 18. Germline values: CDR1 SEHNR, CDR2 FQNEAQ (reference sequence). In DNA form, the CDR3 reads TGTGCCAGCAGCCCAGGAACTTTGTCGCGGGGGATGGCGCAGTATTTT. Encoded protein: CASSPGTLSRGMAQYF.

This clonotype was recorded at least ten times. The rearrangement links TRBV24-1 to TRBJ2-1, with 8 bases identical to TRBD2. V lost 3 bases to trimming and J lost 7 bases; unmatched junction nucleotides: 7. Germline V gene data show CDR1 as KGHDR and CDR2 as SFDVKD. CDR3 size: 15 residues. Here the CDR3 DNA reads TGTGCCACCAGTGATCCCGGGGGGGCAGGAAATGAGCAGTTCTTC. Amino acids: CATSDPGGAGNEQFF.

This clonotype came up many times. The V call is TRBV12-3 or TRBV12-4, the J call TRBJ2-1; no definite D call. Trimming removed 0 bases at V and 5 bases at J, with 5 bases between. This CDR3 is built from 13 residues. The CDR3 DNA is TGTGCCAGCAGTTTAGCGCGAAACAATGAGCAGTTCTTC. It is translated as CASSLARNNEQFF.

CDR3 bases: TGTGCCAGCAGCTTAGAGGGCAGCCGCGGCTACACCTTC. This sequence encodes CASSLEGSRGYTF. This rearrangement joins TRBV7-9 to TRBJ1-2; D remains ambiguous. Trimming took off 1 base at V and 8 bases at J, with 11 bases between the two ends. This CDR3 is 13 amino acids long. CDR1 is SEHNR, CDR2 FQNEAQ, per germline (reference sequence).

The chain joins TRBV15 to TRBJ2-7; 8 bases agree with TRBD2. The trim removed 2 bases at V and 4 bases at J, leaving 7 bases unmatched. The CDR3 contains 15 residues. The germline CDR1 and CDR2 sequences are LNHNV and YYDKDF (reference sequence). CDR3 loop: CATSRLRGGSYEQYF. Here the CDR3 DNA reads TGTGCCACCAGCAGATTACGGGGGGGCTCTTACGAGCAGTACTTC.

This clonotype showed up many times. This sequence joins TRBV28 and TRBJ1-1; D remains unclear. CDR1 is MDHEN and CDR2 is SYDVKM in the germline V gene. There are 16 residues in the CDR3. Trimming pared 6 bases from V and 1 base from J, leaving 18 bases between. The CDR3 spells CASSPPSGPQNTEAFF. DNA of the CDR3: TGTGCCAGCAGCCCCCCTTCCGGGCCCCAGAACACTGAAGCTTTCTTT.

This clonotype was recorded many times. The chain joins TRBV5-1 to TRBJ2-3; D ambiguous. Trimming left V 4 bases short and J 2 bases short, with 11 bases between. CDR3 size: 14 residues. Germline-derived CDR1 and CDR2 are SGHRS and YFSETQ. CDR3 nucleotides: TGCGCCAGCAGCCTGCTAGGCACCACAGATACGCAGTATTTT. This sequence encodes CASSLLGTTDTQYF. The full variable domain, its missing parts supplied by reference TRBV5-1 and TRBJ2-3, is KAGVTQTPRYLIKTRGQQVTLSCSPISGHRSVSWYQQTPGQGLQFLFEYFSETQRNKGNFPGRFSGRQFSNSRSEMNVSTLELGDSALYLCASSLLGTTDTQYFGPGTRLTVL.

Many counts were recorded for this clonotype. CDR3 amino acids: CASSLRSIVGGNQPQHF. The CDR3, as DNA: TGTGCCAGCAGTTTGAGATCGATCGTTGGCGGCAATCAGCCCCAGCATTTT. This chain links TRBV12-3 or TRBV12-4 with TRBJ1-5; D is unresolved. The CDR3 runs 17 residues. V shed 3 bases and J shed 2 bases, with 17 bases lying between them.

With respect to this clonotype: Since a much larger clone is just one base distant, this may be a read error. The chain combines TRBV6-5 with TRBJ1-1, with 8 nucleotides matching TRBD1. This CDR3 comprises 16 residues. Germline V gives CDR1 MNHEY, CDR2 SVGAGI. Here the CDR3 reads CASSPPTGDGNTEALF. As DNA, the CDR3 is TGTGCCAGCAGTCCCCCGACAGGGGATGGGAACACTGAAGCTCTCTTT.

The rearrangement joins TRBV7-2 to TRBJ1-5; TRBD1 is a possible D gene (6 bases). The V and J ends lost 1 base and 0 bases respectively, with 13 bases between them. CDR3 size: 17 residues. The germline CDR1 and CDR2 sequences are SGHTA and FQGNSA. Here the CDR3 DNA reads TGTGCCAGCAGCTTAGTAGGGGGGGGTAATAGCAATCAGCCCCAGCATTTT. It yields the protein CASSLVGGGNSNQPQHF.

The V gene is TRBV19, the J gene TRBJ2-3; D is perhaps TRBD1 or TRBD2 (5 bases each). V dropped 1 base and J dropped 1 base, with 9 bases sitting between them. The CDR3 consists of 15 residues. CDR1 and CDR2 from the germline V gene are LNHDA and SQIVND (reference sequence). CDR3 nucleotide sequence: TGTGCCAGTAGTATAGTCGGGACGGGCACAGATACGCAGTATTTT. This codes for CASSIVGTGTDTQYF.

This clonotype was found many times. V is TRBV20-1 and J is TRBJ2-7; D unresolved. In germline, CDR1 is DFQATT, CDR2 SNEGSKA (reference sequence). This CDR3 contains 14 residues. The V end was cut by 1 base, the J end by 0 bases, with 10 bases between. The CDR3 coding sequence is TGCAGTGCTAGAGTTTTGGGCGTCTCCTACGAGCAGTACTTC. Translating it yields CSARVLGVSYEQYF.

V is TRBV4-1 and J is TRBJ2-1, with D possibly TRBD2 on 7 matching bases. Germline V gene data show CDR1 as MGHRA and CDR2 as YSYEKL. Trimming stripped 1 base from V and 6 bases from J, with 10 bases between. The CDR3 has 14 amino acids. DNA of the CDR3: TGCGCCAGCAGCCAAGTTGGGGGGGCCAATGAGCAGTTCTTC. It is translated as CASSQVGGANEQFF.